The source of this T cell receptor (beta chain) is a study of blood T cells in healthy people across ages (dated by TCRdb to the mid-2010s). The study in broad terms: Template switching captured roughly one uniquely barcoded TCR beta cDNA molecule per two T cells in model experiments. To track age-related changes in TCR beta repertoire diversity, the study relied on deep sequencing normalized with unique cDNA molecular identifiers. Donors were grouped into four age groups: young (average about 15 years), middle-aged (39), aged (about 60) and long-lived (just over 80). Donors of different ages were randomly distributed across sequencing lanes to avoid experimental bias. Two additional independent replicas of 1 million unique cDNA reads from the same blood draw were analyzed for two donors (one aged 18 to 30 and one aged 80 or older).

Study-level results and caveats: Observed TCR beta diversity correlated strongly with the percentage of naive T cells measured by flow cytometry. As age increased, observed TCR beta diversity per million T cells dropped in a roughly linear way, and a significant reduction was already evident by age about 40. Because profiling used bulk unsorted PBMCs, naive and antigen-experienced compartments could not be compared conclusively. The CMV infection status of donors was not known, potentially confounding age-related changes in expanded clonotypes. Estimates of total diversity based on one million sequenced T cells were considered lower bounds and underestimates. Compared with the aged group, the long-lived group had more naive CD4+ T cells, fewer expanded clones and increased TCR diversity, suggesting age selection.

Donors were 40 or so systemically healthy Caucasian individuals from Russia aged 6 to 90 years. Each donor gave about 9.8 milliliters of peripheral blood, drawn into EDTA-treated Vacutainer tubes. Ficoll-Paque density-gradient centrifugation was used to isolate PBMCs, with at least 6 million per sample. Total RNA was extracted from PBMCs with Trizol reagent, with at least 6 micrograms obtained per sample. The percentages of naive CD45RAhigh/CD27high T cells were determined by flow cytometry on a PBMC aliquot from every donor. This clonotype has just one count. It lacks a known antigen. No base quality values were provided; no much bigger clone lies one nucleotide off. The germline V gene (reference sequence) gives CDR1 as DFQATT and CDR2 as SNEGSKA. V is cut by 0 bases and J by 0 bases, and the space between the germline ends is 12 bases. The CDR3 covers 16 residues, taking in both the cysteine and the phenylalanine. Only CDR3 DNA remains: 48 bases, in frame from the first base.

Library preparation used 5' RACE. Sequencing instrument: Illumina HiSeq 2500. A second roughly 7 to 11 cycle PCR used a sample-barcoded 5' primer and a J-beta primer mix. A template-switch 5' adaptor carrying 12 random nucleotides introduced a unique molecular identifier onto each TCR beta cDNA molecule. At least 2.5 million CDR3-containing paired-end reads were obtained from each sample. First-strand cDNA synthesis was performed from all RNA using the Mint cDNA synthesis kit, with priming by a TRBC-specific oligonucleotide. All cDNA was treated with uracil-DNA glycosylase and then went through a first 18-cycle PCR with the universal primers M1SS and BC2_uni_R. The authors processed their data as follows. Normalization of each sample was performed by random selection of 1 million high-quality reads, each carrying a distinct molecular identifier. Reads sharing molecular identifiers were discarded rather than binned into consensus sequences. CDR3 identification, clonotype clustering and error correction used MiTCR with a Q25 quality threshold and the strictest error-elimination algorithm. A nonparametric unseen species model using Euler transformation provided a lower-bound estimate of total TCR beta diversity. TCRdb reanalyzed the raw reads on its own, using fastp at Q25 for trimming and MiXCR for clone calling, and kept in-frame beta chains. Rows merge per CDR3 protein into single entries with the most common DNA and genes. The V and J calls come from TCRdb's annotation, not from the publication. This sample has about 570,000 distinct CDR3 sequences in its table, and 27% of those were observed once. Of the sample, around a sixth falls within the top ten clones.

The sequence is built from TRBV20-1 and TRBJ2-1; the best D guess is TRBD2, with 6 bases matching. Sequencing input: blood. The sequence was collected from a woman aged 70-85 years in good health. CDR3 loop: CSARDISGISYNEQFF. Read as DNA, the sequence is TGCAGTGCTAGAGATATTAGCGGAATCTCCTACAATGAGCAGTTCTTC.